The T cell receptor beta chain described here comes from a study of T cells in Graves' hyperthyroidism and ophthalmopathy (dated by TCRdb to between 2018 and 2021). Some background on the complete study: Peripheral blood samples were taken at the time of initial diagnosis, prior to any treatment. In about 6 Graves' hyperthyroidism patients, the study also compared T-cell repertoires from thyroid tissue with T-cell repertoires from blood. Following sampling, methimazole starting at 30 mg daily was given to hyperthyroidism patients, and high-dose intravenous methylprednisolone was given to ophthalmopathy patients. Prospective prediction of ophthalmopathy was tested in an independent validation cohort consisting of some 18 hyperthyroidism patients and 15 or so patients who later progressed to ophthalmopathy. TCR Vbeta CDR3 sequencing of roughly 140 peripheral blood samples (over 40 ophthalmopathy, around 80 hyperthyroidism and approximately 17 progressor patients) is reported in the paper. For training and testing, the 100 or so patients in the discovery cohort were randomly divided in a 7:3 ratio. To identify distinguishing TCR V-J signatures, a discovery cohort of about 100 patients was used, comprising 40 to 45 with Graves' ophthalmopathy and around 60 with stable Graves' hyperthyroidism. Overall study outcomes, separate from this receptor: Sample size was not statistically predetermined, and investigators were not blinded to group allocation. A model built on a 13 V-J signature distinguished ophthalmopathy from stable hyperthyroidism, reaching around 88% sensitivity and around 81% specificity in cross-validation and 80%/75% in testing. In validation, the model predicted progression to ophthalmopathy with 55% to 71% sensitivity and approximately 72% specificity, a median of 6.5 months before onset. Blood samples also contained most of the expanded thyroid clonotypes (frequency above 0.001), which suggests that blood repertoires may reflect thyroid immune responses.

Hyperthyroidism patients were newly diagnosed, with disease duration under 2 months, and aged 18 to 65 years. Patients with uncontrolled infections, other autoimmune diseases, pregnancy or lactation were excluded. Diagnoses relied on clinical symptoms, serum thyroxine and TRAb, thyroid ultrasound and orbital computed tomography. For progressor patients, blood was drawn at the first diagnosis of hyperthyroidism, before any ophthalmopathy symptoms had appeared. PBMCs were separated from roughly 10 ml of fresh peripheral blood using Ficoll-Paque density gradient centrifugation. Progressor patients were defined as those initially diagnosed with Graves' hyperthyroidism in whom ophthalmopathy developed during follow-up. Trizol reagent was used to extract total RNA, and RNA quality was then checked on an Agilent 2100 Bioanalyzer. Amplification of TCR beta CDR3 regions was carried out from RNA transcripts. The first round of RT-PCR for the TCR CDR3 was performed with the HTBI primer set and the Qiagen OneStep RT-PCR kit. The libraries were constructed in a second round of multiplex PCR and then size-selected and purified. Sequencing of the libraries was done on an Illumina HiSeq2000 using paired-end 100 bp reads. Per the source publication's procedure: Raw data were processed with SOAPnuke, discarding reads with adapters, uncalled bases, mean Phred below 15, or no exact constant-primer or identifier match. High-quality paired reads were merged using COPE v1.2.5, and each unique nucleotide sequence was defined as a clonotype. Clonotypes were aligned to IMGT TRBV, TRBD and TRBJ reference segments using MiTCR v1.1. Only V-J combinations with frequency above 0.0001, covering about 99% of repertoires, were analysed. A TCS score was defined as the ratio between F50 (clonal expansion) and ExV (chaos), using BLOSUM62-based TCRdist between CDR3 peptides within each V-J. Welch's t-statistics and random forest reduced 500 to 650 V-J features to 13, which were used in a naive Bayes classifier (R e1071). TCRdb took the public reads, trimmed them with fastp at Q25, ran MiXCR for clone calling and kept in-frame beta chains. For every CDR3 protein sequence, its rows merge into one entry that carries the most common genes and DNA. TCRdb, not the authors, supplied the V and J calls. The sample yields fewer than 450,000 distinct CDR3 sequences; about a sixth were counted once. Approximately 33% of the sample comes from the top ten.

This clonotype was recorded many times. The antigen it recognizes is unknown. Base qualities were left out, and no much larger clone turns up one base away. The V end loses 6 bases and the J end loses 5 bases, and a stretch of 13 bases separates them. According to the germline V gene, CDR1 reads MNHNS and CDR2 reads SASEGT. From its cysteine to its phenylalanine, the CDR3 spans 13 amino acids. Just the 39-base CDR3 DNA is kept, in frame starting at base 1. The chain uses TRBV6-1 and TRBJ2-5; a tentative D match to TRBD1 spans 6 bases. The clonotype originates from a woman aged 25 to 39 with Graves' hyperthyroidism that later progressed to Graves' ophthalmopathy. The sequencing input was blood. The DNA sequence follows: TGTGCCAGCAGCTCCCGAAGGGGGGAGACCCAGTACTTC. This sequence encodes CASSSRRGETQYF.